These 15 T cell receptor beta chains share one sample of origin, sequenced in a study of cytomegalovirus exposure and HLA in healthy donors. The PCR contained 60 Vbeta and 13 Jbeta primers. TCRdb keeps only in-frame clones here, not all; method: immunoSEQ multiplex PCR. Among about 150,000 clones, 60% to 85% were seen once, and the ten largest hold 6.7%. Sample: PBMCs. The receptors were gathered from a middle-aged woman in good health and CMV-seropositive.

V and J are TRBV6-1 and TRBJ1-1; D not certain. From germline, CDR1 is MNHNS and CDR2 SASEGT. V lost 6 bases, J lost 1 base, and 9 bases lay in between. The CDR3 extends over 13 amino acids. CDR3 DNA: TGTGCCAGCAGCTCAGATCCGAACACTGAAGCTTTCTTT. This encodes CASSSDPNTEAFF.

J is TRBJ1-4 and V is TRBV5-4; TRBD1 agrees at 7 bases. This CDR3 is 16 amino acids long. The J segment lost 4 bases and the V segment lost 1 base, leaving 7 bases of the junction unmatched. The germline CDR1 and CDR2 sequences are SGHNT and YYREEE (reference sequence). The CDR3 coding sequence is TGTGCCAGCAGCTTGAGGGGGGACAGACTTAATGAAAAACTGTTTTTT. Translating it yields CASSLRGDRLNEKLFF.

The J gene is TRBJ2-3, the V gene TRBV5-1; no definite D call. Trimming shortened V by 0 bases and J by 1 base, and 12 bases separated the two germline ends. The CDR3 extends over 16 amino acids. Germline V CDR1 and CDR2: SGHRS, YFSETQ. The CDR3 nucleotides read TGCGCCAGCAGCTTGGTAGGCGGCTCAGGCACAGATACGCAGTATTTT. Protein product: CASSLVGGSGTDTQYF.

The rearrangement links TRBV6-1 to TRBJ2-7, with TRBD2 matching over 10 bases. The CDR3 runs 15 residues. CDR1 is MNHNS and CDR2 is SASEGT in the germline V gene. Trimming took 2 bases from V and 6 from J; bases not matched to a gene: 7. Written as DNA, the CDR3 is TGTGCCAGCAGTGAATCAGCGGGGGGGCTGGGCGAGCAGTACTTC. This translates into CASSESAGGLGEQYF.

This chain links TRBV4-2 with TRBJ2-5; a weak D match, TRBD2 (6 bases). This CDR3 contains 14 residues. Trimming removed 5 bases at V and 2 bases at J, with 12 bases between. Germline V gene lookup returns CDR1 LGHNA and CDR2 YNFKEQ. The CDR3 protein is CASSFSGGQETQYF. The DNA for the CDR3 is TGTGCCAGCAGCTTCTCTGGGGGGCAAGAGACCCAGTACTTC.

The chain couples TRBV2 to TRBJ2-1, with TRBD2 matching over 7 bases. V was clipped by 5 bases and J by 9 bases; unmatched bases: 7. This CDR3 spans 13 amino acids. CDR1 SNHLY and CDR2 FYNNEI come from the germline V gene. CDR3 coding DNA: TGTGCCAGCAGTAGACTAGCAGTCGGTGAGCAGTTCTTC. It yields the protein CASSRLAVGEQFF. The full variable domain, with the rest looked up from reference TRBV2 and TRBJ2-1, is EPEVTQTPSHQVTQMGQEVILRCVPISNHLYFYWYRQILGQKVEFLVSFYNNEISEKSEIFDDQFSVERPDGSNFTLKIRSTKLEDSAMYFCASSRLAVGEQFFGPGTRLTVL.

V usage is TRBV5-6 and J usage is TRBJ2-5; D possibly corresponds to TRBD2 (6 bases). Deletions cut 2 bases from V and 5 bases from J, with 13 bases between. The CDR3 is 14 amino acids. In germline, CDR1 is SGHDT, CDR2 YYEEEE. CDR3 nucleotides: TGTGCCAGCAGCTTTGGGGGGTTGATGGAGACCCAGTACTTC. Protein sequence: CASSFGGLMETQYF.

This chain connects TRBV28 to TRBJ2-7; no firm D call. The CDR3 is made up of 13 amino acids. Trimming left V 3 bases short and J 3 bases short, with 9 bases between. Per germline, CDR1 MDHEN and CDR2 SYDVKM. In DNA, the CDR3 is TGTGCCAGCAGTTTGTGGCAGGACTACGAGCAGTACTTC. It is translated as CASSLWQDYEQYF.

The rearrangement links TRBV4-1 to TRBJ2-5, with D maybe TRBD1 (5 bases). The DNA matches TRBJ2-7 better at its end, which makes the J call doubtful. CDR1 MGHRA and CDR2 YSYEKL come from the germline V gene. The CDR3 loop spans 15 amino acids. The CDR3 sequence: CASSHDDSASYEQYF. CDR3 bases: TGCGCCAGCAGCCATGATGACAGTGCCTCCTACGAGCAGTACTTC.

This clone was counted only a few times. The CDR3 bases are TGTGCCAGCAGCCCCCTGACGGCCGGGGCTGAAGCTTTCTTT. This codes for CASSPLTAGAEAFF. The chain uses TRBV11-1 and TRBJ1-1; D is ambiguous. The germline V gene encodes CDR1 SGHAT and CDR2 FQDESV (reference sequence). V gave up 5 bases and J gave up 6 bases, with 16 bases separating them. This CDR3 spans 14 amino acids.

This chain uses TRBV6-1 with TRBJ2-5; D is perhaps TRBD1 (6 bases). The germline V and J ends were trimmed by 2 bases and 5 bases, with 15 bases remaining between them. The CDR3 spans 15 residues. The germline CDR1 and CDR2 sequences are MNHNS and SASEGT. The CDR3 DNA is TGTGCCAGCAGTGAAATGTGGGGGCCCTTCGAGACCCAGTACTTC. Its protein product is CASSEMWGPFETQYF.

The chain links TRBV5-1 to TRBJ2-1; D is unresolved. Germline V gene data show CDR1 as SGHRS and CDR2 as YFSETQ. This CDR3 comprises 15 residues. The ends were cut back, 0 bases at V and 3 bases at J, with 10 bases in the middle. The CDR3 DNA reads TGCGCCAGCAGCTTGGCCGGTGGTGACTACAATGAGCAGTTCTTC. Protein product: CASSLAGGDYNEQFF. Combining the CDR3 with reference TRBV5-1 and TRBJ2-1 gives the whole variable domain KAGVTQTPRYLIKTRGQQVTLSCSPISGHRSVSWYQQTPGQGLQFLFEYFSETQRNKGNFPGRFSGRQFSNSRSEMNVSTLELGDSALYLCASSLAGGDYNEQFFGPGTRLTVL.

The J gene is TRBJ2-7, the V gene TRBV6-5; 9 bases are a match to TRBD1. CDR1 and CDR2 (germline): MNHEY, SVGAGI. Trimming at V came to 4 bases and at J to 4 bases, leaving 11 bases not matched to a gene. This CDR3 has 16 amino acids. CDR3 region: CASSLGAGTGPYEQYF. The CDR3 DNA reads as TGTGCCAGCAGTTTGGGCGCCGGGACAGGGCCATACGAGCAGTACTTC.

V and J are TRBV9 and TRBJ1-3, with a possible D match to TRBD1 (5 bases). V shed 0 bases and J shed 0 bases, with 13 bases lying between them. Germline-derived CDR1 and CDR2 are SGDLS and YYNGEE. The CDR3 contains 17 residues. CDR3 DNA sequence: TGTGCCAGCAGCGTAGCTGAGGCGGGGCTCTCTGGAAACACCATATATTTT. Translated, it gives CASSVAEAGLSGNTIYF.

This clone was detected once. V usage is TRBV11-2 and J usage is TRBJ1-2; TRBD1 matches 11 bases. The CDR3 runs to 18 residues. The germline V gene encodes CDR1 SGHAT and CDR2 FQNNGV. V trimming: 0 bases; J trimming: 5 bases; junction bases outside the gene matches: 11. CDR3 sequence reads: CASSLDLGQGASGYGYTF. The CDR3 nucleotides are TGTGCCAGCAGCTTAGATCTTGGACAGGGGGCGTCGGGGTATGGCTACACCTTC.